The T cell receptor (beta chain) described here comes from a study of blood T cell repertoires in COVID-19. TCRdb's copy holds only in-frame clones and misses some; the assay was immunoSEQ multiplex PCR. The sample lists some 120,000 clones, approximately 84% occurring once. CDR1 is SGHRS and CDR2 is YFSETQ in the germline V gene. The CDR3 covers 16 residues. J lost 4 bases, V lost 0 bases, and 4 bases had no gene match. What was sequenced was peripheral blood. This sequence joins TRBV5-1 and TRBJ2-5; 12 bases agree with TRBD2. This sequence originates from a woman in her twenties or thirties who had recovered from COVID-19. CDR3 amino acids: CASSLEPSGGGETQYF. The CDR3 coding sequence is TGCGCCAGCAGCTTGGAACCTAGCGGGGGGGGAGAGACCCAGTACTTC.